Following are 10 T cell receptor beta chains from one sample sequenced in a study of T cell changes during pregnancy in multiple sclerosis. Only in-frame clones appear in the TCRdb table, and some are missing; sequencing was by immunoSEQ multiplex PCR. The sample yields 80,000 to 95,000 clones, about 95% seen once. The specimen was peripheral blood, collected in the second trimester of pregnancy. The receptors shown here come from a female donor with multiple sclerosis, enrolled in a pregnancy study.

The genes are TRBV30 and TRBJ1-5; 9 bases are shared with TRBD1. The CDR3 has 14 amino acids. J was trimmed by 6 bases and V by 0 bases; bases with no gene match: 3. The germline CDR1 and CDR2 sequences are GTSNPN and SVGIG (reference sequence). CDR3 amino acids: CAWSVLQGAQPQHF. The CDR3 DNA sequence: TGTGCCTGGAGTGTACTACAGGGGGCTCAGCCCCAGCATTTT.

The V and J genes are TRBV28 and TRBJ2-6, with D unresolved. Germline V gives CDR1 MDHEN, CDR2 SYDVKM. CDR3 size: 14 residues. Deletions cut 5 bases from V and 0 bases from J, with 5 bases between. This CDR3 is CASSIVSGANVLTF. The CDR3, as DNA: TGTGCCAGCAGTATCGTCTCTGGGGCCAACGTCCTGACTTTC.

V is TRBV11-2 and J is TRBJ2-1; the D gene is possibly TRBD1 (6 bases). Trimming stripped 7 bases from V and 5 bases from J, with 18 bases between. This CDR3 has 15 amino acids. CDR1 and CDR2 from the germline V gene are SGHAT and FQNNGV. The CDR3 reads CASKTLQGLDNEQFF. CDR3 nucleotides: TGTGCCAGCAAAACATTACAGGGCCTTGACAATGAGCAGTTCTTC.

The CDR3 reads CSVDRGTYNEQFF. The CDR3 nucleotides read TGCAGCGTTGACAGGGGTACCTACAATGAGCAGTTCTTC. This sequence joins TRBV29-1 and TRBJ2-1, with D perhaps TRBD1 (6 bases). The CDR3 loop spans 13 amino acids. V lost 3 bases and J lost 2, with 8 bases in between. Looked up from germline, CDR1 is SQVTM and CDR2 is ANQGSEA.

The chain has TRBV25-1 and TRBJ1-2; D not certain. The V gene's germline CDR1 is MGHDK and CDR2 SYGVNS. Deletions cut 3 bases from V and 9 bases from J, with 8 bases between. The length of the CDR3 is 11 residues. CDR3 coding DNA: TGTGCCAGCAGTGAGTCGAGAAGCTACACCTTC. As protein: CASSESRSYTF.

The gene calls are TRBV2 and TRBJ2-2, with TRBD1 as a possible D gene (5 bases). The CDR3 sequence is 17 residues long. Germline lookup yields CDR1 SNHLY and CDR2 FYNNEI. V dropped 4 bases and J dropped 0 bases, with 15 bases sitting between them. CDR3 in amino acids: CASSVSGSSPNTGELFF. Written as DNA, the CDR3 is TGTGCCAGCAGTGTTTCAGGGTCTTCACCGAACACCGGGGAGCTGTTTTTT. The entire variable domain, with the rest obtained from reference TRBV2 and TRBJ2-2, is as follows: EPEVTQTPSHQVTQMGQEVILRCVPISNHLYFYWYRQILGQKVEFLVSFYNNEISEKSEIFDDQFSVERPDGSNFTLKIRSTKLEDSAMYFCASSVSGSSPNTGELFFGEGSRLTVL.

The rearrangement links TRBV11-3 to TRBJ1-1; 8 bases agree with TRBD1. CDR3 length equals 16 residues. V was pared by 1 base and J by 5 bases, with 9 bases of the junction left unmatched. Germline V CDR1 and CDR2: SGHNT, YENEEA. The CDR3 DNA is TGTGCCAGCAGCTTAGGGACAGGGAGAAGGGGAACTGAAGCTTTCTTT. It yields the protein CASSLGTGRRGTEAFF.

CDR3 sequence reads: CASTDWSGGFTEAFF. The CDR3 region has the DNA TGTGCCAGCACCGATTGGTCAGGGGGCTTCACTGAAGCTTTCTTT. The V and J genes are TRBV6-1 and TRBJ1-1; 8 positions agree with TRBD1. Germline-derived CDR1 and CDR2 are MNHNS and SASEGT. The trim removed 7 bases at V and 4 bases at J, leaving 11 bases unmatched. There are 15 residues in the CDR3.

V and J are TRBV11-2 and TRBJ2-3; a weak D match, TRBD1 (6 bases). Germline CDR1 is SGHAT and CDR2 is FQNNGV. The CDR3 runs to 15 residues. V lost 0 bases, J lost 2 bases, and 9 bases lay in between. CDR3 sequence: CASSLESGVTDTQYF. The DNA of the CDR3 is TGTGCCAGCAGCTTAGAATCAGGGGTCACAGATACGCAGTATTTT.

The genes are TRBV7-9 and TRBJ2-3, with 8 nucleotides matching TRBD1. From germline, CDR1 is SEHNR and CDR2 FQNEAQ (reference sequence). V shed 6 bases, J shed 4 bases, and the junction held 6 bases outside the gene matches. The CDR3 loop spans 14 amino acids. CDR3 loop: CASRSGQVADTQYF. The CDR3 coding sequence is TGTGCCAGCAGGTCGGGACAGGTTGCAGATACGCAGTATTTT.